Shown below are 9 T cell receptor beta chains from a single sample sequenced in a study of cytomegalovirus exposure and HLA in healthy donors (dated 2017 in TCRdb). The receptor library was made with the immunoSEQ multiplex PCR assay. In TCRdb, the immuneACCESS table is reduced to in-frame sequences with V and J assigned. These tables do not hold every clone; where another copy was compared, an unresolved V gene accounts for under half, and the others remain unexplained. This sample gives about 250,000 clones in total; 87% of them show up just once. The top ten clonotypes cover around 12% of the sample. What was sequenced was PBMCs. Every receptor here comes from a man in his late teens or twenties in good health and CMV-seropositive.

This chain connects TRBV6-5 to TRBJ1-1, with 7 bases fitting TRBD1. The CDR3 runs to 15 residues. Germline CDR1 reads MNHEY; CDR2 reads SVGAGI. V was pared by 6 bases and J by 0 bases, with 7 bases of the junction left unmatched. For the CDR3, the DNA is TGTGCCAGCAGCTGGGCGGGACAGATGAACACTGAAGCTTTCTTT. Residues: CASSWAGQMNTEAFF.

The chain couples TRBV5-1 to TRBJ2-2; weak D call: TRBD1 (6 bases). The CDR3 loop spans 15 amino acids. The germline CDR1 and CDR2 sequences are SGHRS and YFSETQ. Trimming shortened V by 5 bases and J by 2 bases, and 13 bases separated the two germline ends. The DNA for the CDR3 is TGCGCCAGCAGTTATTTGGGGACAAACACCGGGGAGCTGTTTTTT. Protein product: CASSYLGTNTGELFF.

V and J are TRBV9 and TRBJ1-1; the D gene is possibly TRBD1 (5 bases). V lost 3 bases to trimming and J lost 1 base, with 7 bases between them. The CDR3 sequence is 13 residues long. Per the germline V gene, CDR1 is SGDLS and CDR2 is YYNGEE. CDR3 nucleotides: TGTGCCAGCAGCGCCGGACAGAACACTGAAGCTTTCTTT. The encoded protein is CASSAGQNTEAFF.

V gene TRBV5-6 combines with J gene TRBJ2-7, with unresolved D. CDR1 and CDR2 from the germline V gene are SGHDT and YYEEEE. Trimming removed 4 bases from V and 3 bases from J, with 11 bases in between. This CDR3 contains 13 residues. The CDR3, as DNA: TGTGCCAGCAGCGGAAGCAACTACTACGAGCAGTACTTC. The encoded protein is CASSGSNYYEQYF.

The genes are TRBV9 and TRBJ2-5; 8 bases map to TRBD1. V lost 3 bases and J lost 1; bases outside the gene matches: 8. The CDR3 sequence is 16 residues long. Germline V gene sequence: CDR1 SGDLS, CDR2 YYNGEE. This CDR3 reads CASSEGRQGAQETQYF. The CDR3 nucleotides are TGTGCCAGCAGCGAGGGGCGTCAGGGGGCCCAAGAGACCCAGTACTTC.

The rearrangement joins TRBV19 to TRBJ1-2; D might be TRBD1 (5 bases). CDR3 length: 13 residues. Germline V CDR1 and CDR2: LNHDA, SQIVND (reference sequence). V lost 8 bases, J lost 4 bases, and 14 bases lay in between. As DNA, the CDR3 is TGTGCCAGTTGGGGCGGGAGCTCCTATGGCTACACCTTC. It translates to CASWGGSSYGYTF.

This rearrangement joins TRBV6-5 to TRBJ2-5; no reliable D call. Germline V gene data show CDR1 as MNHEY and CDR2 as SVGAGI. The V gene lost 6 bases and the J gene lost 3 bases, with 8 bases spanning the gap. The CDR3 totals 12 residues. The CDR3 protein is CASRNNEETQYF. The CDR3 DNA is TGTGCCAGCAGAAACAATGAAGAGACCCAGTACTTC.

The rearrangement links TRBV10-3 to TRBJ2-5; TRBD1 matches at 7 bases. The CDR3 extends over 15 amino acids. Germline CDR1 reads ENHRY; CDR2 reads SYGVKD. Trimming removed 4 bases from V and 1 base from J; junction bases left unmatched: 6. The CDR3 loop reads CAISARGQLQETQYF. In DNA form, the CDR3 reads TGTGCCATCAGTGCCCGGGGACAGCTCCAAGAGACCCAGTACTTC.

This chain uses TRBV15 with TRBJ2-1, with TRBD2 matching over 7 bases. Losses at the gene ends were 5 bases for V and 9 bases for J; bases not matched to a gene: 10. This CDR3 has 14 amino acids. The germline V gene encodes CDR1 LNHNV and CDR2 YYDKDF (reference sequence). CDR3 sequence: CATSGRRESSEQFF. Written as DNA, the CDR3 is TGTGCCACCAGCGGTCGGCGGGAGAGTAGTGAGCAGTTCTTC.